This TCR beta chain came from a study of OX40 agonist ivuxolimab in advanced cancers. In the study overall: The drug used for patients, ivuxolimab, was an agonistic anti-OX40 (CD134) antibody.

Measured with immunoSEQ multiplex PCR; TCRdb has only the in-frame clones, and not every one. The sample yields tens of thousands of clones, about 93% seen once. No patient had autoimmune disease or received systemic immunosuppression. Germline CDR1 SGHDT, CDR2 YYEEEE. V was pared by 4 bases and J by 2 bases, with 14 bases between. This CDR3 spans 15 amino acids. The TCR sequence derives from an adult with an advanced solid tumor such as melanoma, head and neck, liver or kidney cancer. This sample comprised CD4+ or CD8+ T cells sorted from blood, obtained in a trial of the OX40 agonist ivuxolimab. The chain links TRBV5-6 to TRBJ2-3; TRBD2 might be the D (5 bases). CDR3 nucleotide sequence: TGTGCCAGCAGCCGGGGTGGTAGCTCCACAGATACGCAGTATTTT. As protein: CASSRGGSSTDTQYF. The whole variable domain, remainder taken from reference TRBV5-6 and TRBJ2-3, is DAGVTQSPTHLIKTRGQQVTLRCSPKSGHDTVSWYQQALGQGPQFIFQYYEEEERQRGNFPDRFSGHQFPNYSSELNVNALLLGDSALYLCASSRGGSSTDTQYFGPGTRLTVL.